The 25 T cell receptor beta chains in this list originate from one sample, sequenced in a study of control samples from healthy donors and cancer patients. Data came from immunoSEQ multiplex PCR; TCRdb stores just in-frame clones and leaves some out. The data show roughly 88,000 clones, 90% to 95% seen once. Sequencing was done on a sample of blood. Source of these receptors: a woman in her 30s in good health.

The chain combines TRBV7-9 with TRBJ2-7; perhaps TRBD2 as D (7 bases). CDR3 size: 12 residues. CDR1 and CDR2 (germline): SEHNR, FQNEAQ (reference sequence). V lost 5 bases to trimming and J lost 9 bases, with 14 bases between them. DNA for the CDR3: TGTGCCAGCAGCCAAAGGGGGGGGGTGCAGTACTTC. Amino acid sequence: CASSQRGGVQYF.

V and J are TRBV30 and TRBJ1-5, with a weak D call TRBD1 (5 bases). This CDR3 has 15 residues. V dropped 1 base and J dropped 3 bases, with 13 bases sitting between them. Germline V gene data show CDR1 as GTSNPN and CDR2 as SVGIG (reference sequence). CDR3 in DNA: TGTGCCTGGAGTGCCCCGGGGCTTAACAATCAGCCCCAGCATTTT. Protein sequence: CAWSAPGLNNQPQHF.

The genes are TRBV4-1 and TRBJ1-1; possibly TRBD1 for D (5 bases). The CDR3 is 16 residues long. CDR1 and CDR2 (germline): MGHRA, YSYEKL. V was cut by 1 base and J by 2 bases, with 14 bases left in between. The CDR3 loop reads CASSQGLSGRNTEAFF. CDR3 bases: TGCGCCAGCAGCCAAGGGTTATCAGGGAGAAACACTGAAGCTTTCTTT.

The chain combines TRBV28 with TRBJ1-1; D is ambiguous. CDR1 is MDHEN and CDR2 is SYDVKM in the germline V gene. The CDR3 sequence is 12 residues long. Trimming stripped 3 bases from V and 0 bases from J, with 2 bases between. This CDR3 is CASSLMNTEAFF. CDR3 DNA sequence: TGTGCCAGCAGTTTGATGAACACTGAAGCTTTCTTT.

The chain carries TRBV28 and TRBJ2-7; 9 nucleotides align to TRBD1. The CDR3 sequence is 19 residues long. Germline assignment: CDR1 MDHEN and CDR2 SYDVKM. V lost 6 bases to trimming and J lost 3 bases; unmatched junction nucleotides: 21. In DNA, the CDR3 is TGTGCCAGCAGACAGGTCCCCGGGACAGGGAAGATTGGGTTCTACGAGCAGTACTTC. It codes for CASRQVPGTGKIGFYEQYF.

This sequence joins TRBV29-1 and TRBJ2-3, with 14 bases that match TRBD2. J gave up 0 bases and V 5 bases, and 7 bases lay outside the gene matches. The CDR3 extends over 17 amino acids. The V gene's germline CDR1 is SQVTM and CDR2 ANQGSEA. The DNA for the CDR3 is TGCAGCGTTCGGAGAGGGACTAGCGGGAGCAGCACAGATACGCAGTATTTT. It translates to CSVRRGTSGSSTDTQYF.

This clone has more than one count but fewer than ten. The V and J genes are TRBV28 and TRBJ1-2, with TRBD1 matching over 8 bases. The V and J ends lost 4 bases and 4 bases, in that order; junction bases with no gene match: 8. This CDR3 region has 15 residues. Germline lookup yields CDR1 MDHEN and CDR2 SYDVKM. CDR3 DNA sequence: TGTGCCAGCAGTTCGGGGACAGGATTTAGCTATGGCTACACCTTC. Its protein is CASSSGTGFSYGYTF.

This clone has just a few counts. In DNA form, the CDR3 reads TGCGCCAGCAGCTTGGAGGGTAGCGGAGGACCTTCCTACGAGCAGTACTTC. It is translated as CASSLEGSGGPSYEQYF. The chain has TRBV5-1 and TRBJ2-7, with D possibly being TRBD2 (6 bases). The CDR3 extends over 17 amino acids. The germline V gene encodes CDR1 SGHRS and CDR2 YFSETQ. V was cut by 0 bases and J by 1 base, with 17 bases left in between.

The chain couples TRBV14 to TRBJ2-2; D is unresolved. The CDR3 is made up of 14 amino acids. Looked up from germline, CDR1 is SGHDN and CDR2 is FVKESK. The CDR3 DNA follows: TGTCCCCCCACCACCCGACTCTACACCGGGGAGCTGTTTTTT. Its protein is CPPTTRLYTGELFF.

This chain's CDR3 is CASSLAYGYTF. The CDR3 DNA reads TGTGCCAGCAGTTTAGCCTATGGCTACACCTTC. J is TRBJ1-2 and V is TRBV28; D is unresolved. V lost 2 bases and J lost 4, with 2 bases in between. Germline assignment: CDR1 MDHEN and CDR2 SYDVKM. This CDR3 comprises 11 residues.

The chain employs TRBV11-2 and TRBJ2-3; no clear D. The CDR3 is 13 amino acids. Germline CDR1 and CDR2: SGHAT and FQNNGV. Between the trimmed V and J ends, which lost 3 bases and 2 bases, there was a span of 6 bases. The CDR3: CASSFAFTDTQYF. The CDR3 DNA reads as TGTGCCAGCAGCTTCGCCTTCACAGATACGCAGTATTTT.

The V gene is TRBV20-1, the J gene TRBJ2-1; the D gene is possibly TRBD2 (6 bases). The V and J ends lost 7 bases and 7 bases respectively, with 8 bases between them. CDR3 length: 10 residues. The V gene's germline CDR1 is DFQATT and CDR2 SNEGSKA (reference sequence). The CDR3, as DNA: TGCAGTGGGAGGGGAAATGAGCAGTTCTTC. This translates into CSGRGNEQFF.

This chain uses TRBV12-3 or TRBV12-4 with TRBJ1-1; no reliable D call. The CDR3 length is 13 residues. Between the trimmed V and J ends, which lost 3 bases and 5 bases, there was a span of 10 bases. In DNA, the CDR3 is TGTGCCAGCAGTTTGCTCGAGCGGACTGAAGCTTTCTTT. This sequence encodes CASSLLERTEAFF.

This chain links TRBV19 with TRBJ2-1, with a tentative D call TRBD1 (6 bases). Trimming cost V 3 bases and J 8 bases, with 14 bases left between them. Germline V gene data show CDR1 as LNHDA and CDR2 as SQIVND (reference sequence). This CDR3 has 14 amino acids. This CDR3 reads CASSMGHREHEQFF. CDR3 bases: TGTGCCAGTAGTATGGGACATCGAGAGCATGAGCAGTTCTTC.

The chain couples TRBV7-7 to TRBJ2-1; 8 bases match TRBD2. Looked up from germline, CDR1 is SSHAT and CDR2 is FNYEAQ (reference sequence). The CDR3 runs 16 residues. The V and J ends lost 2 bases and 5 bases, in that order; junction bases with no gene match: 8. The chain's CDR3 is CASSLYSGGGHNEQFF. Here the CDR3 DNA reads TGTGCCAGCAGCTTATATTCGGGCGGGGGGCACAATGAGCAGTTCTTC.

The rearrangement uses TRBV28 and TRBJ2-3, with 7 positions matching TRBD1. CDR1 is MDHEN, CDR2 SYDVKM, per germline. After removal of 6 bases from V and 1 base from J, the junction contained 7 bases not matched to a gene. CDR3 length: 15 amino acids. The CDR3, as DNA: TGTGCCAGCAGGATAAGGGGGCTGGGCACAGATACGCAGTATTTT. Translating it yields CASRIRGLGTDTQYF.

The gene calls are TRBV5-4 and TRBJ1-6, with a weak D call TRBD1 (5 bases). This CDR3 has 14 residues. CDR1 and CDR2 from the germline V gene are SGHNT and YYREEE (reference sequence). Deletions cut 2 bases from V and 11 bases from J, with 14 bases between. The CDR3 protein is CASSFRDGLTPLHF. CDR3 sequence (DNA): TGTGCCAGCAGCTTCCGGGACGGTTTAACACCCCTCCACTTT.

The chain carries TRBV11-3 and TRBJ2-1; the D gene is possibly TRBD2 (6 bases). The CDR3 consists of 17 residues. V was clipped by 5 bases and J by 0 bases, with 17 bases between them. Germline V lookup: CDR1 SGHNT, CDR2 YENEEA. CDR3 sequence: CASSPVRAGTSYNEQFF. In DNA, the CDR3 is TGTGCCAGCAGCCCAGTGCGCGCGGGGACCTCCTACAATGAGCAGTTCTTC.

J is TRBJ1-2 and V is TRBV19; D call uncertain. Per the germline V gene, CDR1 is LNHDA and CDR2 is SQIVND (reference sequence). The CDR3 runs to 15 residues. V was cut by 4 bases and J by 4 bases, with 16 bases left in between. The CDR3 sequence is CASSTAGPTLYGYTF. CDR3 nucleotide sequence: TGTGCCAGTAGTACTGCGGGCCCTACTCTCTATGGCTACACCTTC.

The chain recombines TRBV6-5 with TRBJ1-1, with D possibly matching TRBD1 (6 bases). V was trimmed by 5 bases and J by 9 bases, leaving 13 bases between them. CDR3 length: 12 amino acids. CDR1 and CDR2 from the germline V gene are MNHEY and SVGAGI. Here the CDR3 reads CASSISGAKAFF. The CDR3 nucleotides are TGTGCCAGCAGTATATCAGGGGCGAAAGCTTTCTTT.

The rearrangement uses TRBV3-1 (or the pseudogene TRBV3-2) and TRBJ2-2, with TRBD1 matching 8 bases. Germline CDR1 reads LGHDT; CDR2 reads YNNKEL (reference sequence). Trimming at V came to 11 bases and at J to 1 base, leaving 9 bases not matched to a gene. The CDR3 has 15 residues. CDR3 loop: CAAKLGTGNTGELFF. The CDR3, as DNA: TGTGCCGCTAAACTAGGGACAGGGAACACCGGGGAGCTGTTTTTT.

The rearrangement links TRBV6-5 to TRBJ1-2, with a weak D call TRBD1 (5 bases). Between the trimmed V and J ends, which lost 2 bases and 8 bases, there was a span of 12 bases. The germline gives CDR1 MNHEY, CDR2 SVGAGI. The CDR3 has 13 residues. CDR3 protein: CASSYGGTIGYTF. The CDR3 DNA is TGTGCCAGCAGTTACGGGGGGACGATCGGCTACACCTTC.

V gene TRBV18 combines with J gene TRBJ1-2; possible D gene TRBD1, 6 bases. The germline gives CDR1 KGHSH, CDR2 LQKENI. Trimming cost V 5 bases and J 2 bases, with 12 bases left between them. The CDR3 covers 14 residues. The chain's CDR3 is CASSRDRPNYGYTF. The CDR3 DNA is TGTGCCAGCTCAAGAGACAGGCCAAACTATGGCTACACCTTC.

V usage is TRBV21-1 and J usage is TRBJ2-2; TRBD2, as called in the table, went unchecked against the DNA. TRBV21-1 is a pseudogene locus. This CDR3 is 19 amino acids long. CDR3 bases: TGTGCCAGCAGCAAAATATCGGGACTAGCGGGAGGTGCCACCGGGGAGCTGTTTTTT. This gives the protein CASSKISGLAGGATGELFF.

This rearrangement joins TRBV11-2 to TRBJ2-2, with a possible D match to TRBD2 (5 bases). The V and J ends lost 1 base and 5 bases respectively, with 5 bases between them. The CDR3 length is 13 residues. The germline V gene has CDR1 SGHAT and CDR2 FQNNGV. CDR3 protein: CASSLGETGELFF. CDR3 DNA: TGTGCCAGCAGCTTAGGGGAGACCGGGGAGCTGTTTTTT. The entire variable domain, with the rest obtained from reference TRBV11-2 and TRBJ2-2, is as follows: EAGVAQSPRYKIIEKRQSVAFWCNPISGHATLYWYQQILGQGPKLLIQFQNNGVVDDSQLPKDRFSAERLKGVDSTLKIQPAKLEDSAVYLCASSLGETGELFFGEGSRLTVL.